This T cell receptor (beta chain) comes out of a study of blood T cell repertoires in COVID-19 (TCRdb year 2020). Study-level background: Collaborator samples came from the United States, Italy and Spain and covered acute and convalescent phases of COVID-19. The prospective study material was composed of cDNA or gDNA derived from T cells, B-cell-depleted T cells, or PBMCs. Where available, HLA class I and class II types were obtained from metadata supplied by the sample provider rather than from assay-based typing. Deeply sampled blood TCRbeta repertoires from subjects exposed to, actively infected with, or recovered from COVID-19 were included in the dataset. A de-identified subject ID, COVID-19 status, age in years and sex were almost always included in the sample metadata. The samples were drawn from the first 160 participants of the ongoing ImmuneRACE study and from 1,200 or so subjects provided by 6 global collaborators. The repertoires were released in a freely available public database intended as a resource for research on the immune response to SARS-CoV-2. What the authors observed across the whole study: How much clinical and demographic metadata was included differed by source and by participant, and the metadata was provided uncurated.

Per the germline V gene (reference sequence), SGHNT is the CDR1 and YYREEE is the CDR2. Counted from cysteine to phenylalanine, this CDR3 has 15 amino acids. Of the read, only the CDR3 DNA is kept; its 45 bases are in frame from base 1. Between the V and J ends, shortened by 3 bases and 0 bases respectively, the junction contains 12 bases. Each collaborating institution followed its own protocols to collect whole blood in K2EDTA tubes. Collaborator samples were shipped for TCRbeta analysis as frozen whole blood, isolated PBMCs, or DNA extracted from either sample type. The immunoSEQ Assay, a bias-controlled multiplex PCR, was used to amplify TCRbeta CDR3 regions from genomic DNA. The source study handled its data this way. The number of nucleated cells in each sample was estimated by amplification of reference gene primers within the assay. Sequence reads were collapsed and filtered to measure the absolute abundance of every unique TCRbeta CDR3 rearrangement. For each sample, productive Simpson clonality was calculated as the square root of Simpson's diversity index across productive rearrangements. In its TCRdb copy, this immuneACCESS table keeps in-frame sequences only and misses some clones. Where compared with another copy, unresolved V genes explain less than half of these, and the others have no known cause. V and J calls and clone size are copied from that table; D and trimming were computed from the DNA. The sample includes about 120,000 clones, with roughly 88% observed a single time. The ten largest clones add up to about 4.7% of the sample.

On this clone itself: The target of this receptor is not known. No quality values exist for individual bases; no much larger clone is one base distant.

Source material: peripheral blood. Rearrangement joined TRBV5-4 to TRBJ1-1, with the D gene uncertain. This TCR came from a man between 40 and 49 years old with acute or convalescent COVID-19. The DNA sequence is given as TGTGCCAGCAGCTCTCCCAGTAGCTTGAACACTGAAGCTTTCTTT. It encodes CASSSPSSLNTEAFF.